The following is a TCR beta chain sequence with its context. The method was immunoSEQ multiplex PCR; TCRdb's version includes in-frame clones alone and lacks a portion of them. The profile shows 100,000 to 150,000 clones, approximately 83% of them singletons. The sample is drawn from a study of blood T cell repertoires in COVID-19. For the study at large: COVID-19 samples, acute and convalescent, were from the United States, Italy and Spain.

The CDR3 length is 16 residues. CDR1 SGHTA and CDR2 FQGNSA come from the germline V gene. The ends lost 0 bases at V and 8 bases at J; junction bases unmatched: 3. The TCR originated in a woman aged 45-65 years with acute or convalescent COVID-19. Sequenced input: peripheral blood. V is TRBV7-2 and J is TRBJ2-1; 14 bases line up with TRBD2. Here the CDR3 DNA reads TGTGCCAGCAGCTTAGCCGGGACTAGCGGGGGCGATGAGCAGTTCTTC. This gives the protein CASSLAGTSGGDEQFF.